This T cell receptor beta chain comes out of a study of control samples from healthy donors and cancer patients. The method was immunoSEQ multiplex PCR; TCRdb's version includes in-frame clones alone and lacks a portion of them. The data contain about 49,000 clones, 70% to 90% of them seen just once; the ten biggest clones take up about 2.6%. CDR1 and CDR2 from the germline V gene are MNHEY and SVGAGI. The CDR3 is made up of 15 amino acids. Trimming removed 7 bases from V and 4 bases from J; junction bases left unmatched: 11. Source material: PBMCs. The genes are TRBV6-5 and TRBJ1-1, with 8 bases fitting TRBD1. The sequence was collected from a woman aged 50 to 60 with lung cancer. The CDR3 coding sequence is TGTGCCAGCAACCTCCTCAACAGGGGGGGCACTGAAGCTTTCTTT. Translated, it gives CASNLLNRGGTEAFF.